Presented here are 20 T cell receptor beta chains from one specimen sequenced in a study of T-cell reconstitution after alpha-beta-depleted transplantation in children. Study observations and caveats: Fresh T-cell production supplied most of the T-cell counts and diversity seen one year after transplant.

For TCRbeta, the library was prepared with unique molecular identifiers. TCRdb ran MiXCR on the PCR reads and lists one entry per CDR3 protein. The data contain fewer than 350,000 distinct CDR3 sequences, approximately 7.3% of them singletons. The antigens of these receptors remain unknown. The specimen was peripheral blood, collected 360 days after TCRalphabeta/CD19-depleted stem cell transplant. Source of these receptors: a female patient aged 2-10 years who had a stem cell transplant for Fanconi anemia, so the T cells may come from the graft donor.

This clonotype has at least ten counts. The chain joins TRBV5-1 to TRBJ2-7; TRBD2 matches 9 bases. Losses at the gene ends were 8 bases for V and 2 bases for J; bases not matched to a gene: 5. CDR1 SGHRS and CDR2 YFSETQ come from the germline V gene. The CDR3 covers 13 residues. The CDR3 region has the DNA TGCGCCAGTGCCGGGACTAGCACCTACGAGCAGTACTTC. This codes for CASAGTSTYEQYF.

Comments on this clonotype: Compared with germline, one end of the junction differs, possibly owing to a read error. This chain uses TRBV9 with TRBJ1-1; 8 positions agree with TRBD1. Germline lookup yields CDR1 SGDLS and CDR2 YYNGEE. CDR3 length: 12 residues. CDR3 residues: CAGRDRPTEAFF. The CDR3 DNA reads as TGTGCCGGCAGGGACAGGCCCACTGAAGCTTTCTTT.

This clonotype was recorded at least ten times. The chain carries TRBV28 and TRBJ2-3; D may be TRBD1 or TRBD2 (5 bases each). Germline V gene data show CDR1 as MDHEN and CDR2 as SYDVKM. CDR3 length equals 17 residues. V was trimmed by 3 bases and J by 3 bases, leaving 19 bases between them. The CDR3 spells CASSFIDGTLGTDTQYF. The CDR3 nucleotides read TGTGCCAGCAGTTTCATAGATGGGACCCTCGGTACAGATACGCAGTATTTT.

This clonotype came up many times. The rearrangement links TRBV27 to TRBJ1-6; unclear D gene. CDR1 and CDR2 from the germline V gene are MNHEY and SMNVEV (reference sequence). CDR3 length: 15 amino acids. V was trimmed by 5 bases and J by 7 bases, leaving 15 bases between them. CDR3 nucleotide sequence: TGTGCCAGCAGTACCCAAAACGACGGGAATTCACCCCTCCACTTT. Protein sequence: CASSTQNDGNSPLHF.

This clonotype occurred a few times. V is TRBV7-2 and J is TRBJ1-1, with D tentatively TRBD1 (6 bases). This CDR3 contains 15 residues. Germline loops: CDR1 SGHTA, CDR2 FQGNSA. Trimming cost V 3 bases and J 7 bases, with 18 bases left between them. This CDR3 reads CASSFSLGLDSEAFF. For the CDR3, the DNA is TGTGCCAGCAGCTTCAGCTTGGGACTGGACAGTGAAGCTTTCTTT.

The table lists this clonotype with many counts. The rearrangement uses TRBV6-6 and TRBJ2-1, with D possibly being TRBD2 (5 bases). V was shortened by 10 bases and J by 9 bases, with 19 bases between the two germline ends. CDR1 is MNHNY and CDR2 is SVGAGI in the germline V gene (reference sequence). The CDR3 is 13 amino acids. CDR3 nucleotides: TGTGCCACCGGAGAGGCGGGTTCTGGTGAGCAGTTCTTC. It encodes CATGEAGSGEQFF.

V is TRBV18 and J is TRBJ2-1; 9 positions agree with TRBD2. The CDR3 covers 15 residues. V gave up 6 bases and J gave up 2 bases; unmatched junction bases: 5. The germline V gene has CDR1 KGHSH and CDR2 LQKENI. CDR3 in amino acids: CASSQREAPYNEQFF. In nucleotides, the CDR3 is TGTGCCAGCTCCCAGCGGGAGGCGCCCTACAATGAGCAGTTCTTC.

This clonotype appeared many times. CDR3 DNA sequence: TGCGCCAGCAGCTTGGCCTCGGGCGGAATGAACACTGAAGCTTTCTTT. Amino acids: CASSLASGGMNTEAFF. The chain combines TRBV5-1 with TRBJ1-1; no reliable D call. The CDR3 is 16 amino acids. Germline CDR1 is SGHRS and CDR2 is YFSETQ. V shed 0 bases and J shed 0 bases, with 12 bases lying between them.

The chain has TRBV5-1 and TRBJ2-2, with a weak D call TRBD1 (6 bases). CDR1 SGHRS and CDR2 YFSETQ come from the germline V gene. This CDR3 spans 14 amino acids. The V end was cut by 0 bases, the J end by 6 bases, with 9 bases between. CDR3 nucleotides: TGCGCCAGCAGCTTGGAGGCAGGGGCCGGGGAGCTGTTTTTT. Translated: CASSLEAGAGELFF.

This clonotype showed up many times. V is TRBV9 and J is TRBJ2-3, with TRBD2 identical over 9 bases. The germline V gene encodes CDR1 SGDLS and CDR2 YYNGEE. V shed 2 bases and J 2 bases; nucleotides not matched to a gene: 9. The CDR3 covers 17 residues. CDR3 bases: TGTGCCAGCAGCGTTACATCAATAGCGGGGGTCACAGATACGCAGTATTTT. Its translation is CASSVTSIAGVTDTQYF.

This clonotype turned up a few times. This chain uses TRBV6-2 or TRBV6-3 with TRBJ2-7; 10 bases are a match to TRBD1. There are 15 residues in the CDR3. Losses at the gene ends were 5 bases for V and 6 bases for J; bases not matched to a gene: 10. The germline gives CDR1 MNHEY, CDR2 SVGEGT. In nucleotides, the CDR3 is TGTGCCAGCAGTCCATTCATGACAGGGGGCGGCGAGCAGTACTTC. Protein: CASSPFMTGGGEQYF.

This clonotype appeared many times. The rearrangement joins TRBV10-3 to TRBJ2-7; D is perhaps TRBD2 (5 bases). The V gene lost 2 bases and the J gene lost 4 bases, with 9 bases spanning the gap. Germline V gene data show CDR1 as ENHRY and CDR2 as SYGVKD. There are 13 residues in the CDR3. The CDR3 DNA sequence: TGTGCCATCAGTGAGCTTGGACTGTACGAGCAGTACTTC. Its translation is CAISELGLYEQYF.

The rearrangement links TRBV11-3 to TRBJ2-1, with TRBD2 matching 9 bases. There are 17 residues in the CDR3. The V gene's germline CDR1 is SGHNT and CDR2 YENEEA. With V trimmed by 3 bases and J by 1 base, 7 bases remained unmatched. The CDR3 loop is CASSFSSGGWSYNEQFF. The CDR3 coding sequence is TGTGCCAGCAGCTTCTCCAGCGGGGGGTGGTCCTACAATGAGCAGTTCTTC.

Many counts were recorded for this clonotype. This chain connects TRBV5-1 to TRBJ1-6; tentatively, D is TRBD1 (6 bases). The germline CDR1 and CDR2 sequences are SGHRS and YFSETQ. The V and J ends lost 0 bases and 3 bases respectively, with 13 bases between them. This CDR3 region has 17 residues. The DNA of the CDR3 is TGCGCCAGCAGCTTGGCCTCGGACAGCTACTATAATTCACCCCTCCACTTT. It is translated as CASSLASDSYYNSPLHF.

In this sample, this clonotype turned up a few times. This sequence joins TRBV7-6 and TRBJ2-7; possible D gene TRBD2, 6 bases. This CDR3 comprises 14 residues. Germline V gives CDR1 SGHVS, CDR2 FNYEAQ. V lost 5 bases to trimming and J lost 4 bases, with 15 bases between them. The CDR3 DNA reads TGTGCCAGCAGCCAACGGCGGGGAGCGTACGAGCAGTACTTC. Translated, it gives CASSQRRGAYEQYF.

This clonotype has a count of ten or more. The genes are TRBV5-5 and TRBJ2-1, with TRBD1 matching over 7 bases. The ends lost 4 bases at V and 3 bases at J; junction bases unmatched: 4. The CDR3 extends over 14 amino acids. Germline V CDR1 and CDR2: SGHKS, YYEKEE (reference sequence). The CDR3 coding sequence is TGTGCCAGCAGCGGGACAGCCTACTACAATGAGCAGTTCTTC. Amino acids: CASSGTAYYNEQFF.

The V gene is TRBV10-3, the J gene TRBJ1-5; 7 bases map to TRBD1. Per germline, CDR1 ENHRY and CDR2 SYGVKD. V lost 6 bases, J lost 1 base, and 3 bases stayed unmatched. The CDR3 is made up of 14 amino acids. The CDR3 region has the DNA TGTGCCATCAGCCAGACAGGGAGCAATCAGCCCCAGCATTTT. It yields the protein CAISQTGSNQPQHF.

This clonotype was recorded at least ten times. The gene calls are TRBV29-1 and TRBJ2-4; the match to TRBD2 covers 12 bases. Germline V lookup: CDR1 SQVTM, CDR2 ANQGSEA. This CDR3 is built from 19 residues. The V and J ends lost 0 bases and 0 bases, in that order; junction bases with no gene match: 9. CDR3 amino acids: CSVEDSSSGRDLAKNIQYF. The CDR3 nucleotides are TGCAGCGTTGAAGATTCGTCTAGCGGGAGGGATTTAGCCAAAAACATTCAGTACTTC. The full variable domain, rest sourced from reference TRBV29-1 and TRBJ2-4, is SAVISQKPSRDICQRGTSLTIQCQVDSQVTMMFWYRQQPGQSLTLIATANQGSEATYESGFVIDKFPISRPNLTFSTLTVSNMSPEDSSIYLCSVEDSSSGRDLAKNIQYFGAGTRLSVL.

In its sample, this clonotype was seen a few times. The V gene is TRBV12-3 or TRBV12-4, the J gene TRBJ2-5, with D possibly TRBD2 on 6 matching bases. Trimming pared 4 bases from V and 7 bases from J, leaving 19 bases between. The CDR3 consists of 15 residues. CDR3 bases: TGTGCCAGCAGTTGGGAGGCCCTCGCCCTGGGGACCCAGTACTTC. Protein product: CASSWEALALGTQYF.

This clonotype was counted between two and nine times. The gene calls are TRBV6-2 or TRBV6-3 and TRBJ2-7; D unresolved. CDR1 MNHEY and CDR2 SVGEGT come from the germline V gene. Trimming took 2 bases from V and 3 from J, leaving 11 bases between them. This CDR3 is built from 14 residues. CDR3 nucleotide sequence: TGTGCCAGCAGTTACGCTGACCTCAGCTACGAGCAGTACGTC. This gives the protein CASSYADLSYEQYV.